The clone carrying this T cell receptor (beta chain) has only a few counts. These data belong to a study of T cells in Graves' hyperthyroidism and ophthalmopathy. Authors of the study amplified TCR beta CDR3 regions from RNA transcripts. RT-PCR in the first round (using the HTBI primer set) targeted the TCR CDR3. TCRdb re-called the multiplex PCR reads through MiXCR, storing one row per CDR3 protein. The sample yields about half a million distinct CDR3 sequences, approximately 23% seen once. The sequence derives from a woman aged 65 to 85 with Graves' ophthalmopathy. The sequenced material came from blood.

The CDR3 protein is CASGTYQETQYF. The CDR3 DNA follows: TGTGCCTCCGGGACGTACCAAGAGACCCAGTACTTC. This chain uses TRBV9 with TRBJ2-5; D may be TRBD1 or TRBD2 (5 bases each). V shed 10 bases and J shed 0 bases, with 10 bases lying between them. CDR1 is SGDLS, CDR2 YYNGEE, per germline. The CDR3 runs to 12 residues.